This TCR beta chain was profiled in a study of metastatic and nonmetastatic thyroid tumors. MiXCR re-clonotyped the PCR reads for TCRdb. Of around 30,000 clones detected, over 20% appear once; the ten largest clones hold about 14%. The CDR3 is made up of 15 amino acids. Germline CDR1 reads DFQATT; CDR2 reads SNEGSKA (reference sequence). Trimming cost V 2 bases and J 2 bases; bases outside gene matches: 2. All patients were untreated before thyroid surgery. The table lists this clone with a count of one. Specimen: blood. The sequence derives from a female donor with papillary thyroid cancer or a benign thyroid nodule (not recorded which). Some clones in this sample may be carry-over from other donors' samples. The chain couples TRBV20-1 to TRBJ2-7, with 14 positions matching TRBD2. The CDR3 DNA sequence: TGCAGTGCTAGACCGACTAGCGGGAGGGCCTACGAGCAGTACTTC. Encoded protein: CSARPTSGRAYEQYF.